These 24 T cell receptor beta chains came from one sample sequenced in a study of glioma-infiltrating T cells after dendritic cell vaccination. The sample's time point: after dendritic cell vaccination, including at tumor progression/relapse. Clones were sequenced by immunoSEQ multiplex PCR, and TCRdb holds only the in-frame ones, with some missing. Of roughly 100,000 clones in the sample, around 90% were seen once. Here the sequenced sample was blood, taken after dendritic cell vaccination. The receptors originated from a human donor with glioblastoma.

The chain joins TRBV5-6 to TRBJ1-1; a weak D match, TRBD1 (5 bases). Germline CDR1 reads SGHDT; CDR2 reads YYEEEE. Trimming pared 4 bases from V and 0 bases from J, leaving 13 bases between. The CDR3 consists of 15 residues. CDR3 residues: CASSPSAGLNTEAFF. Here the CDR3 DNA reads TGTGCCAGCAGCCCGAGTGCAGGGCTGAACACTGAAGCTTTCTTT.

The chain employs TRBV11-1 and TRBJ2-5, with 8 bases aligning to TRBD1. The V gene's germline CDR1 is SGHAT and CDR2 FQDESV (reference sequence). With V trimmed by 4 bases and J by 5 bases, 9 bases remained unmatched. The CDR3 consists of 15 residues. The CDR3 bases are TGTGCCAGCAGCTCAGGACAGGGCAGGTCGGAGACCCAGTACTTC. Amino acids: CASSSGQGRSETQYF.

This chain connects TRBV10-3 to TRBJ2-3; 7 nucleotides agree with TRBD2. The V and J ends lost 5 bases and 1 base, in that order; junction bases with no gene match: 6. Germline values: CDR1 ENHRY, CDR2 SYGVKD. This CDR3 comprises 15 residues. CDR3 bases: TGTGCCATCAGTCCCCGCAGCGGGGGCACAGATACGCAGTATTTT. It encodes CAISPRSGGTDTQYF.

The rearrangement joins TRBV19 to TRBJ1-2, with TRBD1 identical over 10 bases. CDR3 length: 14 residues. The germline V gene has CDR1 LNHDA and CDR2 SQIVND (reference sequence). The junction had 4 bases not matched to a gene; V was cut back by 3 bases and J by 6 bases. CDR3 in DNA: TGTGCCAGTAGTATTAGGACAGGGGGGAATGGCTACACCTTC. Protein sequence: CASSIRTGGNGYTF.

Only one count was recorded for this clone. This chain uses TRBV18 with TRBJ1-1; TRBD1 is a possible D gene (6 bases). The CDR3 has 14 residues. Germline V gene sequence: CDR1 KGHSH, CDR2 LQKENI. V was shortened by 5 bases and J by 3 bases, with 13 bases between the two germline ends. CDR3 residues: CASSSGWGHTEAFF. DNA for the CDR3: TGTGCCAGCTCATCGGGATGGGGGCACACTGAAGCTTTCTTT.

CDR3 sequence (DNA): TGTGCCAGCAGCTTTGACAGGGGAACCGGGGAGCTGTTTTTT. Its translation: CASSFDRGTGELFF. The gene calls are TRBV5-6 and TRBJ2-2; 8 nucleotides agree with TRBD1. CDR3 size: 14 residues. V lost 2 bases to trimming and J lost 5 bases; unmatched junction nucleotides: 2. CDR1 is SGHDT, CDR2 YYEEEE, per germline. Drawing the rest from reference TRBV5-6 and TRBJ2-2, the complete variable domain is DAGVTQSPTHLIKTRGQQVTLRCSPKSGHDTVSWYQQALGQGPQFIFQYYEEEERQRGNFPDRFSGHQFPNYSSELNVNALLLGDSALYLCASSFDRGTGELFFGEGSRLTVL.

CDR3 loop: CASSLGRHTNQPQHF. CDR3 sequence (DNA): TGTGCCAGCAGCTTGGGGCGACACACTAATCAGCCCCAGCATTTT. The rearrangement uses TRBV5-6 and TRBJ1-5; D remains ambiguous. In germline, CDR1 is SGHDT, CDR2 YYEEEE. The V end was cut by 0 bases, the J end by 4 bases, with 11 bases between. The CDR3 is made up of 15 amino acids.

The chain employs TRBV5-1 and TRBJ1-1, with a weak D call TRBD1 (5 bases). CDR1 is SGHRS, CDR2 YFSETQ, per germline. Trimming cost V 2 bases and J 10 bases, with 21 bases left between them. This CDR3 is 15 amino acids long. CDR3 coding DNA: TGCGCCAGCAGCTTAAGGGGATCGCCCATTAATGGAGCTTTCTTT. The encoded protein is CASSLRGSPINGAFF.

J is TRBJ1-2 and V is TRBV18, with unresolved D. Germline loops: CDR1 KGHSH, CDR2 LQKENI. This CDR3 contains 12 residues. Between the trimmed V and J ends, which lost 6 bases and 2 bases, there was a span of 7 bases. CDR3 amino acids: CASSTRNYGYTF. The CDR3 DNA follows: TGTGCCAGCTCCACCAGGAACTATGGCTACACCTTC.

This chain uses TRBV5-1 with TRBJ2-1; TRBD2 is a possible D gene (5 bases). Germline loops: CDR1 SGHRS, CDR2 YFSETQ. The CDR3 runs 15 residues. Trimming removed 4 bases at V and 3 bases at J, with 14 bases between. The CDR3 sequence is CASSIQAGNYNEQFF. The CDR3 DNA reads as TGCGCCAGCAGCATACAAGCCGGGAACTACAATGAGCAGTTCTTC.

The rearrangement joins TRBV6-1 to TRBJ2-7, with TRBD1 matching over 7 bases. This CDR3 contains 15 residues. In germline, CDR1 is MNHNS, CDR2 SASEGT. Losses at the gene ends were 6 bases for V and 4 bases for J; bases not matched to a gene: 12. The CDR3 DNA reads as TGTGCCAGCAGGATTGGGTTAATACAGGGGTACGAGCAGTACTTC. The encoded protein is CASRIGLIQGYEQYF.

V gene TRBV2 combines with J gene TRBJ2-7; 9 bases agree with TRBD2. This CDR3 comprises 13 residues. Looked up from germline, CDR1 is SNHLY and CDR2 is FYNNEI. The trim removed 8 bases at V and 0 bases at J, leaving 2 bases unmatched. This chain's CDR3 is CASAGGSSYEQYF. The DNA for the CDR3 is TGTGCCAGCGCGGGAGGGAGCTCCTACGAGCAGTACTTC.

The CDR3 protein is CASSAAGKDEKLFF. In nucleotides, the CDR3 is TGTGCCAGCAGTGCGGCGGGGAAAGATGAAAAACTGTTTTTT. This chain uses TRBV25-1 with TRBJ1-4; the D is unclear. With 4 bases removed from V and 6 bases from J, the gap between germline ends came to 12 bases. Per the germline V gene, CDR1 is MGHDK and CDR2 is SYGVNS. The CDR3 has 14 amino acids.

This clone was found once. J is TRBJ1-1 and V is TRBV5-1; 12 bases line up with TRBD1. V shed 2 bases and J 2 bases; nucleotides not matched to a gene: 10. This CDR3 is built from 18 residues. Per germline, CDR1 SGHRS and CDR2 YFSETQ. In nucleotides, the CDR3 is TGCGCCAGCAGCTTCTCCGGGACAGGGGGCCTAAGAAACACTGAAGCTTTCTTT. This encodes CASSFSGTGGLRNTEAFF. The variable domain in full, completed from reference TRBV5-1 and TRBJ1-1, reads KAGVTQTPRYLIKTRGQQVTLSCSPISGHRSVSWYQQTPGQGLQFLFEYFSETQRNKGNFPGRFSGRQFSNSRSEMNVSTLELGDSALYLCASSFSGTGGLRNTEAFFGQGTRLTVV.

In this sample, this clone turned up once. V usage is TRBV11-2 and J usage is TRBJ1-1; possibly TRBD1 for D (6 bases). Deletions cut 5 bases from V and 4 bases from J, with 14 bases between. This CDR3 region has 14 residues. The germline gives CDR1 SGHAT, CDR2 FQNNGV. As DNA, the CDR3 is TGTGCCAGCAGCACACAGGGCGGTGGCACTGAAGCTTTCTTT. Translation gives CASSTQGGGTEAFF.

The chain recombines TRBV2 with TRBJ2-3; no firm D call. Deletions cut 4 bases from V and 2 bases from J, with 10 bases between. This CDR3 comprises 14 residues. CDR1 SNHLY and CDR2 FYNNEI come from the germline V gene. In nucleotides, the CDR3 is TGTGCCAGCAGTGCTGTGGGCCCCACAGATACGCAGTATTTT. Amino acids: CASSAVGPTDTQYF.

The CDR3 region has the DNA TGTGCCAGCAGCGTAGCAGCGGGAGGGCCTGGGCAAGAGACCCAGTACTTC. Translation gives CASSVAAGGPGQETQYF. V and J are TRBV9 and TRBJ2-5; 10 bases agree with TRBD2. There are 17 residues in the CDR3. Germline CDR1 is SGDLS and CDR2 is YYNGEE. The V gene end was trimmed by 0 bases and the J gene end by 2 bases; junction bases not matched to a gene: 7.

This sequence joins TRBV2 and TRBJ2-5; 7 bases map to TRBD1. The CDR3 has 15 residues. Germline CDR1 is SNHLY and CDR2 is FYNNEI. V lost 3 bases, J lost 4 bases, and 8 bases stayed unmatched. The CDR3 nucleotides read TGTGCCAGCAGTGAGGTGGCAGGGGGTCGAGAGACCCAGTACTTC. As protein: CASSEVAGGRETQYF.

This chain connects TRBV25-1 to TRBJ1-2; tentatively, D is TRBD1 (6 bases). The germline V gene has CDR1 MGHDK and CDR2 SYGVNS. Trimming left V 9 bases short and J 4 bases short, with 27 bases between. This CDR3 is 17 amino acids long. In nucleotides, the CDR3 is TGTGCCAGGCCCCCCCGGGACAACGTCTTGAAGAGCTATGGCTACACCTTC. This codes for CARPPRDNVLKSYGYTF.

The CDR3 reads CASSVRVQETQYF. In DNA, the CDR3 is TGTGCCAGCAGCGTCCGCGTCCAAGAGACCCAGTACTTC. The chain couples TRBV9 to TRBJ2-5; D gene unclear. This CDR3 has 13 residues. Germline CDR1 and CDR2: SGDLS and YYNGEE. Trimming cost V 2 bases and J 1 base, with 6 bases left between them.

V gene TRBV6-4 combines with J gene TRBJ2-3; 8 bases match TRBD2. The V and J ends lost 5 bases and 3 bases, in that order; junction bases with no gene match: 4. The germline gives CDR1 MRHNA, CDR2 SNTAGT. The CDR3 covers 14 residues. The CDR3 nucleotides read TGTGCCAGCAGTCGGGGGGGGGAAACAGATACGCAGTATTTT. Amino acids: CASSRGGETDTQYF.

The chain has TRBV29-1 and TRBJ1-5; D is possibly TRBD1 (5 bases). The germline V gene has CDR1 SQVTM and CDR2 ANQGSEA. V lost 4 bases to trimming and J lost 2 bases, with 9 bases between them. This CDR3 region has 13 residues. The CDR3 nucleotides read TGCAGCGTTGCGGGGGGGGGCAATCAGCCCCAGCATTTT. Amino acids: CSVAGGGNQPQHF.

V gene TRBV7-9 combines with J gene TRBJ2-3; 8 bases fit TRBD2. Germline V gives CDR1 SEHNR, CDR2 FQNEAQ (reference sequence). V shed 10 bases, J shed 1 base, and the junction held 10 bases outside the gene matches. CDR3 length equals 15 residues. For the CDR3, the DNA is TGTGCCACCGACGTCGGGGGGGGAGGCACAGATACGCAGTATTTT. This codes for CATDVGGGGTDTQYF.

This sequence joins TRBV28 and TRBJ1-4; D is possibly TRBD1 (5 bases). CDR1 and CDR2 from the germline V gene are MDHEN and SYDVKM. The CDR3 contains 13 residues. Trimming shortened V by 2 bases and J by 8 bases, and 9 bases separated the two germline ends. The CDR3 reads CASSLQGWEKLFF. CDR3 coding DNA: TGTGCCAGCAGTTTACAGGGATGGGAAAAACTGTTTTTT.